The rows below give T cell receptor beta chains drawn from one sample of a study of T-cell reconstitution after alpha-beta-depleted transplantation in children. MiXCR, applied by TCRdb to the PCR reads, yields one record per CDR3 protein. Among a few hundred thousand distinct CDR3 sequences listed, 10% were seen once. The sample consisted of PBMCs from the stem cell graft donor, taken from the stem cell graft. Receptors originate from a human donor who donated a stem cell graft to a child with acute lymphoblastic leukemia. Both conserved end residues are part of each CDR3. Fields, in order: J gene, V gene, D gene, clone size, CDR3 DNA, CDR3 protein. A D gene is named only where the DNA matches it firmly. Clone size is not always given. Where it is, it says once, few, many or a class for expanded clones.

J: TRBJ2-5
V: TRBV19
D: TRBD1
size: -
DNA: TGTGCCAGTAGCCCGGGACAGGGGGTTGGACAGACCCAGTACTTC
CDR3: CASSPGQGVGQTQYF

J: TRBJ1-2
V: TRBV6-2/TRBV6-3
D: TRBD1
size: few
DNA: TGTGCCAGCAGCCAGGGGGGGTCGCACTATGGCTACACCTTC
CDR3: CASSQGGSHYGYTF

J: TRBJ1-2
V: TRBV4-1
D: -
size: -
DNA: TGCGCCAGCAGCCAGACTACAGCGGGGCACGGCTACACCTTC
CDR3: CASSQTTAGHGYTF

J: TRBJ2-7
V: TRBV5-1
D: TRBD2
size: few
DNA: TGCGCCAGCAGGCGACTAGCGGAATCCTACGAGCAGTACTTC
CDR3: CASRRLAESYEQYF

J: TRBJ2-1
V: TRBV7-3
D: TRBD2
size: many
DNA: TGTGCCAGCAGCGTGGGACTATCCAATGAGCAGTTCTTC
CDR3: CASSVGLSNEQFF

J: TRBJ1-5
V: TRBV7-8
D: TRBD1
size: many
DNA: TGTGCCAGCAGTGGGCAGGGGGCGCGGCGGGGGAGCAATCAGCCCCAGCATTTT
CDR3: CASSGQGARRGSNQPQHF

J: TRBJ2-2
V: TRBV2
D: TRBD2
size: once
DNA: TGTGCCAGTAGTACCTTGAGGACTAGCGGGAGGTCCACCACCGGGGAGCTGTTTTTT
CDR3: CASSTLRTSGRSTTGELFF

J: TRBJ2-5
V: TRBV11-1
D: TRBD2
size: few
DNA: TGTGCCAGCAGCCCGCGGGAGTTGGTAGAGACCCAGTACTTC
CDR3: CASSPRELVETQYF

J: TRBJ2-7
V: TRBV12-3/TRBV12-4
D: -
size: -
DNA: TGTGCCAGCAGTTGGGGGAGCGGCGAGCAGTACTTC
CDR3: CASSWGSGEQYF

J: TRBJ1-2
V: TRBV6-1
D: -
size: -
DNA: TGTGCCAGCCCCTTTCATCGCTACACCTTC
CDR3: CASPFHRYTF

J: TRBJ2-2
V: TRBV12-3/TRBV12-4
D: -
size: many
DNA: TGTGCCAGCAGTTTAGCCGGACGTCAAAGGAGAACCGGGGAGCTGTTTTTT
CDR3: CASSLAGRQRRTGELFF

J: TRBJ2-2
V: TRBV5-1
D: TRBD2
size: few
DNA: TGCGCCAGCAGCTATATTCTAGCGGGAGGCACCGGGGAGCTGTTTTTT
CDR3: CASSYILAGGTGELFF

J: TRBJ2-2
V: TRBV19
D: -
size: few
DNA: TGTGGCACAACGAACACCGGGGAGCTGTTTTTT
CDR3: CGTTNTGELFF

J: TRBJ2-5
V: TRBV9
D: -
size: many
DNA: TGTGCCAGCAGCGTAGGATTGCTGGGGACGGAGACCCAGTACTTC
CDR3: CASSVGLLGTETQYF

J: TRBJ2-2
V: TRBV7-9
D: -
size: many
DNA: TGTGCCAGCAGCTTCGAAGTGGGGCGGGCCGCGAACACCGGGGAGCTGTTTTTT
CDR3: CASSFEVGRAANTGELFF

J: TRBJ2-3
V: TRBV12-3/TRBV12-4
D: -
size: -
DNA: TGTGCCAGCAGTTGGGCCTCAGATACGCAGTATTTT
CDR3: CASSWASDTQYF

J: TRBJ2-3
V: TRBV6-2/TRBV6-3
D: TRBD2
size: -
DNA: TGTGCCAGCAGTTACCGTCTTGGGAGGGGCACAGATACGCAGTATTTT
CDR3: CASSYRLGRGTDTQYF

J: TRBJ2-2
V: TRBV10-3
D: -
size: few
DNA: TGTGCCATCAGTGAGTCTACGGGAACCGGGGAGCTGTTTTTT
CDR3: CAISESTGTGELFF

J: TRBJ2-2
V: TRBV5-1
D: TRBD2
size: many
DNA: TGCGCCACCTCCCCGTCTAGCGGGTCTCCCGCCGGGGAGCTGTTTTTT
CDR3: CATSPSSGSPAGELFF